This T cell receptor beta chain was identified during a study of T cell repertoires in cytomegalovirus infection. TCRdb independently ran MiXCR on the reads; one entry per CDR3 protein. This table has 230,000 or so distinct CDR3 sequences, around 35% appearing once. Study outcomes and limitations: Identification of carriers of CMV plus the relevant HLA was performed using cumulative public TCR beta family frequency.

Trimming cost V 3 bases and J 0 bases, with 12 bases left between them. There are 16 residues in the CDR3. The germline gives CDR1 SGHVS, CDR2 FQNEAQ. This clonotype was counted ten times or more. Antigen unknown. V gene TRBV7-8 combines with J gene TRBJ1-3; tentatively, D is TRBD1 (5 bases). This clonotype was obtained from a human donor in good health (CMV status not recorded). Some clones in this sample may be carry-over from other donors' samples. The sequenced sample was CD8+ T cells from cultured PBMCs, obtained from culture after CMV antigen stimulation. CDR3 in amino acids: CASSFRDSSSGNTIYF. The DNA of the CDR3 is TGTGCCAGCAGCTTCAGGGATTCGAGCTCTGGAAACACCATATATTTT.